This is a list of T cell receptor beta chains from one sample in a study of blood T cells in healthy people across ages. TCRdb called the 5' RACE reads again in MiXCR, with one record for every CDR3 protein. The sample lists some 890,000 distinct CDR3 sequences; under 35% were seen once. The sample was also linked to a second study, of T cells of mothers and their children.

Specimen: blood. Source of these receptors: a woman aged 40-49 years in good health. CDR3s include the opening cysteine and the closing phenylalanine or tryptophan. D genes are given only for firm matches. Rows give clone size only sometimes, using once, few, many, or a class for an expanded clone.

-,TRBV7-8,TRBD1,TRBJ1-1,TGTGCCAGCAGTTTAGGAGACAGGGGAGTGAACACTGAAGCTTTCTTT,CASSLGDRGVNTEAFF
-,TRBV20-1,-,TRBJ2-1,TGCAGTGCTAGGGACAGCCTCTCCTACAATGAGCAGTTCTTC,CSARDSLSYNEQFF
many,TRBV6-6,-,TRBJ2-1,TGTGCCAGCAGTTGGGCCGGCAGGGACAATGAGCAGTTCTTC,CASSWAGRDNEQFF
many,TRBV28,-,TRBJ2-7,TGTGCCAGCAGCTTAGGGCGCTACGAGCAGTACTTC,CASSLGRYEQYF
many,TRBV20-1,-,TRBJ2-1,TGCAGTGCTCGAAATCGGATCTATCAATACAATGAGCAGTTCTTC,CSARNRIYQYNEQFF
-,TRBV3-1,TRBD2,TRBJ2-5,TGTGCCAGCAGCCAAGGGCCTAGCGGCGAGACCCAGTACTTC,CASSQGPSGETQYF
-,TRBV10-3,-,TRBJ2-1,TGTGCCATCAGGGGGGGGCAGCTCTACAATGAGCAGTTCTTC,CAIRGGQLYNEQFF
many,TRBV12-3/TRBV12-4,TRBD1,TRBJ2-7,TGTGCCAGCAGAAGAGGGACAGCCATCTCCTACGAGCAGTACTTC,CASRRGTAISYEQYF
many,TRBV20-1,TRBD1,TRBJ1-1,TGCAGTGCCCCGGGACAGTTCATGAACACTGAAGCTTTCTTT,CSAPGQFMNTEAFF
-,TRBV21-1,-,TRBJ1-2,TGTGCCAGCAGCAAAAAGCCTAGTGGGACAGGGAAGCTTGGCTACACCTTC,CASSKKPSGTGKLGYTF
few,TRBV4-1,TRBD2,TRBJ2-7,TGCGCCAGCAGCCAAGTTAGCGGGGGCGCCGCTTCCGACGAGCAGTACTTC,CASSQVSGGAASDEQYF
-,TRBV5-1,TRBD1,TRBJ1-1,TGCGCCAGCAGCGGGGGACAGCAAGCTTTCTTT,CASSGGQQAFF
many,TRBV4-1,TRBD1,TRBJ2-1,TGCGCCAGCAGCCAAGATCCATCCCCAGGGGGTGAGCAGTTCTTC,CASSQDPSPGGEQFF
-,TRBV2,-,TRBJ1-4,TGTGCCAGCAGTACAGGGCGAGGAGGTGAAAAACTGTTTTTT,CASSTGRGGEKLFF
-,TRBV28,-,TRBJ2-3,TGTGCCAGCAGCTTTACCGGACGAATACCCCGCGCGGATACGCAGTATTTT,CASSFTGRIPRADTQYF
-,TRBV5-6,-,TRBJ2-3,TGTGCCAGCAGCGCTACTCCGGGATCCTTTAGCACAGATACGCAGTATTTT,CASSATPGSFSTDTQYF
once,TRBV5-8,TRBD1,TRBJ1-5,TGTGCCAGCAGCCTACAGGGGATCGTCAATCAGCCCCAGCATTTT,CASSLQGIVNQPQHF
-,TRBV28,TRBD1,TRBJ2-7,TGTACCAGCAGTTTTGCGGGACAGGCGAATACTTACGAGCAGTACTTC,CTSSFAGQANTYEQYF
-,TRBV28,TRBD1,TRBJ2-5,TGTGCCAGCAGTTCGACCGGGACAGGTAGAGAGACCCAGTACTTC,CASSSTGTGRETQYF
-,TRBV14,TRBD1,TRBJ2-1,TGTGCCAGCAGTCCATGGGACAGGAGATACAATGAGCAGTTCTTC,CASSPWDRRYNEQFF
many,TRBV5-1,TRBD1,TRBJ1-5,TGCGCCAGCAGCCCAACAGGGGATCGCAATCAGCCCCAGCATTTT,CASSPTGDRNQPQHF
-,TRBV27,-,TRBJ1-3,TGTGCCAGCAGTTTATATTCCGGGTCTGGAAACACCATATATTTT,CASSLYSGSGNTIYF
few,TRBV4-3,-,TRBJ2-1,TGCGCCAGCAGCCAAGACGCCTACCGGTACAATGAGCAGTTCTTC,CASSQDAYRYNEQFF
few,TRBV2,TRBD2,TRBJ2-1,TGTGCCAGCAGTTTTATGGGACTAGCGGAGCCCATCCAGTTCTTC,CASSFMGLAEPIQFF
-,TRBV5-5,-,TRBJ1-6,TGTGCCAGCAGCTTGGCCGTTCTCTACTCACCCCTCCACTTT,CASSLAVLYSPLHF
-,TRBV12-3/TRBV12-4,-,TRBJ2-2,TGTGCCAGCAATTTGACGTTCCCGGCGAGCGGGGAGCTGTTTTTT,CASNLTFPASGELFF
few,TRBV12-3/TRBV12-4,TRBD1,TRBJ2-5,TGTGCCAGCAGTTCTAGACAGGGGGCAAATGATCCCCAGTACTTC,CASSSRQGANDPQYF
-,TRBV3-1,-,TRBJ2-2,TGTGCCAGCAGCCAAGGGCAGAAGAACACCGGGGTGCTGTTTTTT,CASSQGQKNTGVLFF
few,TRBV7-9,TRBD2,TRBJ2-5,TGTGCCAGCAGCTTATATGCGGCTAGCGGGGGGGAGACCCAGTACTTC,CASSLYAASGGETQYF
-,TRBV29-1,-,TRBJ2-7,TGCAGCGTTGAAGATCTTCAGGGCGGGTACGAGCAGTACTTC,CSVEDLQGGYEQYF